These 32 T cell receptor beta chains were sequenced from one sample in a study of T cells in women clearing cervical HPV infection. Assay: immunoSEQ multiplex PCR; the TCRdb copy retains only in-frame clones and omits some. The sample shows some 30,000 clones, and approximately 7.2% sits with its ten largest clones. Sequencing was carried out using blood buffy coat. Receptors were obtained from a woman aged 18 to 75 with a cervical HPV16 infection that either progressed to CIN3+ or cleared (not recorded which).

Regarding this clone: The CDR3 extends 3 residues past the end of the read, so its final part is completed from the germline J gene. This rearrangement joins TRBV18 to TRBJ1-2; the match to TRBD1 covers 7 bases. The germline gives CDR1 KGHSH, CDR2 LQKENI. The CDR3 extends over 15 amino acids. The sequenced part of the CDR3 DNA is TGTGCCAGCTCACCTGGGCTTTCACAGGGGAACGAA. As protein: CASSPGLSQGNE. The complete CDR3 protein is CASSPGLSQGNEYTF.

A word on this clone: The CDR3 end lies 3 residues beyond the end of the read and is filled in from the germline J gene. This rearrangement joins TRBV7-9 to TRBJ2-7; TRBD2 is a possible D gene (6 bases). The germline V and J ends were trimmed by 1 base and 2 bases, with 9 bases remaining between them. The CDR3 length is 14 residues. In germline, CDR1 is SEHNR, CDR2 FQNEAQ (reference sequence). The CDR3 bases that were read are TGTGCCAGCAGCTTAGAGGAGGGTCCCTACGAG. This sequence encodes CASSLEEGPYE. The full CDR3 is CASSLEEGPYEQYF.

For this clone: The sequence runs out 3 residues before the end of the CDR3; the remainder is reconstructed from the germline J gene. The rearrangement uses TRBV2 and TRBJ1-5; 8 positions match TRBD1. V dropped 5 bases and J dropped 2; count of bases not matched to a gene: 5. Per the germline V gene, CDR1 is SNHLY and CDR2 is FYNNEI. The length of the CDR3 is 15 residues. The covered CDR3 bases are TGTGCCAGCAGTCGGGACAGGAATGGCAATCAGCCC. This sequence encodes CASSRDRNGNQP. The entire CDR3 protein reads CASSRDRNGNQPQHF.

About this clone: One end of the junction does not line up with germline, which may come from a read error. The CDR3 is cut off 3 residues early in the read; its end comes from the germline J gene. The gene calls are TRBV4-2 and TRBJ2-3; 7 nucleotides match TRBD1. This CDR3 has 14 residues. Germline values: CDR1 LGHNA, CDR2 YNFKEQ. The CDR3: CASSPGTATDTQYF. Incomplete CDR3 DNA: TGCGCCAGCAGCCCGGGGACAGCAACAGATACG.

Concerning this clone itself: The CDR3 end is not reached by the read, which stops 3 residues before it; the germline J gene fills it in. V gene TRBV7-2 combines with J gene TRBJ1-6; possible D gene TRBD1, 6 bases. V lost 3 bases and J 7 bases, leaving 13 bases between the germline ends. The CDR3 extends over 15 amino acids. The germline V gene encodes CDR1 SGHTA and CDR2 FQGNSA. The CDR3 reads CASSFTGQVNSPLHF. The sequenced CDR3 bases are TGTGCCAGCAGCTTTACGGGACAAGTCAATTCACCC.

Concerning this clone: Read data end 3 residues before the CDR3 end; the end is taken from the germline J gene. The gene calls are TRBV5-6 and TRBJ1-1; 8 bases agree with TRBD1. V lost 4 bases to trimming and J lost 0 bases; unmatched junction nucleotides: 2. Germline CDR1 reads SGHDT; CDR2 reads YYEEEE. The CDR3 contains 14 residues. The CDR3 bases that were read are TGTGCCAGCAGCCGGGGACAGGTGAACACTGAA. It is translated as CASSRGQVNTE. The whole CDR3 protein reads CASSRGQVNTEAFF.

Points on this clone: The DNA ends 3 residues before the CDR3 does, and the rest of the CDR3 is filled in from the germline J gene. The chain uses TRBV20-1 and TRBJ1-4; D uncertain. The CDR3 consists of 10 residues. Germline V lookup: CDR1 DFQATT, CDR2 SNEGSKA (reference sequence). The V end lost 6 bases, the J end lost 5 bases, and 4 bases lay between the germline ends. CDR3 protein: CSAGNEKLFF. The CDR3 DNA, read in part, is TGCAGTGCCGGGAATGAAAAA.

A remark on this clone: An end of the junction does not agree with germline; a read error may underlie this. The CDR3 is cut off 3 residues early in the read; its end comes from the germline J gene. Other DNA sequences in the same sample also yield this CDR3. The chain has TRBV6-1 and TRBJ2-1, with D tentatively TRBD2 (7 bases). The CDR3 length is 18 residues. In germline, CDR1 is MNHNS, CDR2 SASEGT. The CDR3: CASSEESGGLSSYNEQFF. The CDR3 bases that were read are TGTGCTAGCAGTGAAGAATCCGGGGGGCTCAGCTCCTACAATGAG.

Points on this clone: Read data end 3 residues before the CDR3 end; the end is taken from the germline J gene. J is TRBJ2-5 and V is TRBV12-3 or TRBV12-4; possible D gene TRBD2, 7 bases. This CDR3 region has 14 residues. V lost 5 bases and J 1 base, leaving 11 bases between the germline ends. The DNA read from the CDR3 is TGTGCCAGCAGTCCAAGGGGGGGCCAAGAGACC. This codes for CASSPRGGQET. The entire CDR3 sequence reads CASSPRGGQETQYF.

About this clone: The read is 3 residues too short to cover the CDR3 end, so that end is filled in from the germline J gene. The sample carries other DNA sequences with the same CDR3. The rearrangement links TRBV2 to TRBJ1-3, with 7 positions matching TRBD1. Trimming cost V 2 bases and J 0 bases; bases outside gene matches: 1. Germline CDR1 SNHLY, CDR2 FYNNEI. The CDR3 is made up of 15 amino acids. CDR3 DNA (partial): TGTGCCAGCAGTGAACGACAGGGCTCTGGAAACACC. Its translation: CASSERQGSGNT. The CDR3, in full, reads CASSERQGSGNTIYF. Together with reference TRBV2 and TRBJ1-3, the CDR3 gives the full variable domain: EPEVTQTPSHQVTQMGQEVILRCVPISNHLYFYWYRQILGQKVEFLVSFYNNEISEKSEIFDDQFSVERPDGSNFTLKIRSTKLEDSAMYFCASSERQGSGNTIYFGEGSWLTVV.

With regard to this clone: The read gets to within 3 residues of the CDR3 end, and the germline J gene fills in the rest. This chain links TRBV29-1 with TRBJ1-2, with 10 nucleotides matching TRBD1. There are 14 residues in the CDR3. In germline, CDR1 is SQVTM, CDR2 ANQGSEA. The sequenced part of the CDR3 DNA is TGCAGCGCTAGTACGGGACAGGGGCCCGAGGGC. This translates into CSASTGQGPEG. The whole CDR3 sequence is CSASTGQGPEGYTF.

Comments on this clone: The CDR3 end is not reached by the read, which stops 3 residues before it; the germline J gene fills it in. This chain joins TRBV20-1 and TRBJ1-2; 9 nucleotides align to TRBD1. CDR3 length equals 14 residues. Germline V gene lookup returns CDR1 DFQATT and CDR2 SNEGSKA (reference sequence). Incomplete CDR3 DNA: TGCAGTGTTCCTACAGGGGGCGAAGTCTACGAC. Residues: CSVPTGGEVYD. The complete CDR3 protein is CSVPTGGEVYDYTF.

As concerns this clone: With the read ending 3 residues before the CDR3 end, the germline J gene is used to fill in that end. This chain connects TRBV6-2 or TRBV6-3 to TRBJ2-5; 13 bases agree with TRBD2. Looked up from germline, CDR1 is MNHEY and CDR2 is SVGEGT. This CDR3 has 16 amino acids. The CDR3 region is CASRRTSGGGADTQYF. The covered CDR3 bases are TGTGCCAGCAGACGGACTAGCGGGGGAGGGGCAGATACC.

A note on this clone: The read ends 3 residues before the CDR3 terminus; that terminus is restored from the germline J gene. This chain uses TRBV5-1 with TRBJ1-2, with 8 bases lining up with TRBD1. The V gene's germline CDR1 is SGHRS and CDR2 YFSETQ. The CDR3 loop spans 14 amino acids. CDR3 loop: CASSRSTGEGGYTF. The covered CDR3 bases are TGCGCCAGCAGCCGTTCGACAGGGGAAGGGGGC.

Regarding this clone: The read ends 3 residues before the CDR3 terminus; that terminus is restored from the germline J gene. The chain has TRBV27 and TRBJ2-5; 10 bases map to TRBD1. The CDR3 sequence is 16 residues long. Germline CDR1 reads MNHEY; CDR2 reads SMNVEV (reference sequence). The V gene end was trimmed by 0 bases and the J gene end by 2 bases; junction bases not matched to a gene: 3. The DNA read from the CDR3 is TGTGCCAGCAGTTTATCGGAGGGACAGGGGCAAGAGACC. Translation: CASSLSEGQGQET. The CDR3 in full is CASSLSEGQGQETQYF.

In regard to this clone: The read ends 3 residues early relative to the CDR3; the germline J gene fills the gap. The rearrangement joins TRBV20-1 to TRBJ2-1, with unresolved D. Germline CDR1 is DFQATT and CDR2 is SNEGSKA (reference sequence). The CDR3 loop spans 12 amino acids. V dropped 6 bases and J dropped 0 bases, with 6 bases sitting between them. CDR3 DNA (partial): TGCAGTGCCCCTCGCTCCTACAATGAG. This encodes CSAPRSYNE. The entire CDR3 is CSAPRSYNEQFF.

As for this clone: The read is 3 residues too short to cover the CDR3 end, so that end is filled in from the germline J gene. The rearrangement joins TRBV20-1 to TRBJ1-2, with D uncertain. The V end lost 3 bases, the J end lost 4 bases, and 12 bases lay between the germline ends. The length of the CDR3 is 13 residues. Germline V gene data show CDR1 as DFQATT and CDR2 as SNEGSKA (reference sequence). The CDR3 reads CSASIMDSYGYTF. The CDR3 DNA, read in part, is TGCAGTGCTAGTATAATGGACTCCTATGGC.

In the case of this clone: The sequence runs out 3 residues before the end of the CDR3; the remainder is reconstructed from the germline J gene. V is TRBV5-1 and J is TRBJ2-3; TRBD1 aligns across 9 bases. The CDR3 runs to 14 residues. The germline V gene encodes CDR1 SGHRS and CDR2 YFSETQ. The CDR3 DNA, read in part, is TGCGCCAGCAGCTCGACAGGGGGTAAGGAGACG. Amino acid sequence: CASSSTGGKET. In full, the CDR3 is CASSSTGGKETQYF.

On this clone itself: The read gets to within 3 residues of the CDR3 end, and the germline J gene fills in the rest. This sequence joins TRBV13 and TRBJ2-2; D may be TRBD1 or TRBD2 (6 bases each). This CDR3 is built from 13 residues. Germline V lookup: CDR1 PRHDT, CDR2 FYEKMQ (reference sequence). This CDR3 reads CASSLQGGEKLFF. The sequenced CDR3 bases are TGTGCCAGCAGCCTACAGGGAGGAGAAAAG.

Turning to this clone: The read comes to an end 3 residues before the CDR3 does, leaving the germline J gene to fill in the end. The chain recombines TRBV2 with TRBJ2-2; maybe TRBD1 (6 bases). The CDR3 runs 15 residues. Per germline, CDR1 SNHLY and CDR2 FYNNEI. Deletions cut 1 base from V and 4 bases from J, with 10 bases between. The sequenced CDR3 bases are TGTGCCAGCAGTGAAGGGGGGCTAGGCACCGGGGAG. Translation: CASSEGGLGTGE. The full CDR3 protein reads CASSEGGLGTGELFF.

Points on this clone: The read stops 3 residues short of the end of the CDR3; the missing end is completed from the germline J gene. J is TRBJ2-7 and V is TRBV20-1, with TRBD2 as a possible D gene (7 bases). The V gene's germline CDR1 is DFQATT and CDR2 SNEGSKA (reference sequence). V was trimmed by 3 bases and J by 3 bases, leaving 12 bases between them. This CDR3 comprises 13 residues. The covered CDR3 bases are TGCAGTGCTAGTGGGGGGGCCGACTACGAG. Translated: CSASGGADYE. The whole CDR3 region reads CSASGGADYEQYF.

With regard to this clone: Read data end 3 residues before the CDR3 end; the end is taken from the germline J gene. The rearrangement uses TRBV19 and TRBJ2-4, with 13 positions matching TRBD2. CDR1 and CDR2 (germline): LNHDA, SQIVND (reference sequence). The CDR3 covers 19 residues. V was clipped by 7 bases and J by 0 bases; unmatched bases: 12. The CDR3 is CASNHGLAGASLAKNIQYF. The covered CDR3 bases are TGTGCCAGTAACCACGGACTAGCGGGGGCCTCTTTAGCCAAAAACATT.

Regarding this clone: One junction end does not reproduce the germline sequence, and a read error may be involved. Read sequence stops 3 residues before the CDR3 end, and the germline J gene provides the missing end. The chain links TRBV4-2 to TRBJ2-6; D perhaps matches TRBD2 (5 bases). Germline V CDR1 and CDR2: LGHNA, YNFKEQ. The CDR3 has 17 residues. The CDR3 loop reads CASSQSESGGGANVLTF. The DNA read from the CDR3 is TGCGCCAGCAGCCAAAGTGAGAGCGGTGGGGGGGCCAACGTC.

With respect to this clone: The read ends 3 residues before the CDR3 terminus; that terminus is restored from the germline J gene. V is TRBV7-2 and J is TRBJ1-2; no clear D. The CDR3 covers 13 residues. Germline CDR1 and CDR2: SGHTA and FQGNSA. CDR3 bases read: TGTGCCAGCAGCTTAAACGAGGCTTACGAC. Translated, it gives CASSLNEAYD. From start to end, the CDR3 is CASSLNEAYDYTF. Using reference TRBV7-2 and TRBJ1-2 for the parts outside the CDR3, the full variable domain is GAGVSQSPSNKVTEKGKDVELRCDPISGHTALYWYRQSLGQGLEFLIYFQGNSAPDKSGLPSDRFSAERTGGSVSTLTIQRTQQEDSAVYLCASSLNEAYDYTFGSGTRLTVV.

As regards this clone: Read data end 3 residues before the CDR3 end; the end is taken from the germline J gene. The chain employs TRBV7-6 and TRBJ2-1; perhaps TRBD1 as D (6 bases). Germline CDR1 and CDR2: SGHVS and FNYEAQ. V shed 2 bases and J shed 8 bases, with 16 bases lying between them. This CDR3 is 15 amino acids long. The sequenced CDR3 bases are TGTGCCAGCAGCTTATCGGGGCAGGGGTTCGATGAG. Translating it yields CASSLSGQGFDE. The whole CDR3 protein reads CASSLSGQGFDEQFF. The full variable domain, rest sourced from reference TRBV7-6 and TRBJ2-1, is GAGVSQSPRYKVTKRGQDVALRCDPISGHVSLYWYRQALGQGPEFLTYFNYEAQQDKSGLPNDRFSAERPEGSISTLTIQRTEQRDSAMYRCASSLSGQGFDEQFFGPGTRLTVL.

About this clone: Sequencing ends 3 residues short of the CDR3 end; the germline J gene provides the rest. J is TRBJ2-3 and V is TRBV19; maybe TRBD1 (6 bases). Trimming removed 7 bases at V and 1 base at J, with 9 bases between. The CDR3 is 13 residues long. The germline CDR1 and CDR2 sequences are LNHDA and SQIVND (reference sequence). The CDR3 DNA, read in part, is TGTGCCAGTAATAACAGGGGCACAGATACG. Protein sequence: CASNNRGTDT. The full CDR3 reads CASNNRGTDTQYF. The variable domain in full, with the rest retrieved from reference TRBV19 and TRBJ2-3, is DGGITQSPKYLFRKEGQNVTLSCEQNLNHDAMYWYRQDPGQGLRLIYYSQIVNDFQKGDIAEGYSVSREKKESFPLTVTSAQKNPTAFYLCASNNRGTDTQYFGPGTRLTVL.

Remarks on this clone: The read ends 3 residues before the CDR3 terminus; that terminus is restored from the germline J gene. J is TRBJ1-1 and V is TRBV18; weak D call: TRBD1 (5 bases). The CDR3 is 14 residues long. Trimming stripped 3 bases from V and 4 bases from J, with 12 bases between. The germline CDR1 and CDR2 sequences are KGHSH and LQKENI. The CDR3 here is CASSPSGVGTEAFF. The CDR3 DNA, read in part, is TGTGCCAGCTCACCCTCGGGGGTAGGCACTGAA.

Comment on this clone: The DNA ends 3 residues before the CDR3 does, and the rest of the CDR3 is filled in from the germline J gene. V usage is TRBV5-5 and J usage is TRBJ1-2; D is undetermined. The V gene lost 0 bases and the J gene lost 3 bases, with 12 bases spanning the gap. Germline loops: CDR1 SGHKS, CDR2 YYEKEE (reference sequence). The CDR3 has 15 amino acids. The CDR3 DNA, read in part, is TGTGCCAGCAGCTTGGCTACGGGGTCCTACTATGGC. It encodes CASSLATGSYYG. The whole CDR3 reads CASSLATGSYYGYTF.

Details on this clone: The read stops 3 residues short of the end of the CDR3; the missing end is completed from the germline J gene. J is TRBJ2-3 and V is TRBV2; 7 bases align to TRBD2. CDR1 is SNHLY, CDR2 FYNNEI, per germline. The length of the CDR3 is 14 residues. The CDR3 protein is CASSLSGGNQPQYF. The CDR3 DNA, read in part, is TGTGCCAGCAGTCTTTCCGGGGGGAATCAGCCG.

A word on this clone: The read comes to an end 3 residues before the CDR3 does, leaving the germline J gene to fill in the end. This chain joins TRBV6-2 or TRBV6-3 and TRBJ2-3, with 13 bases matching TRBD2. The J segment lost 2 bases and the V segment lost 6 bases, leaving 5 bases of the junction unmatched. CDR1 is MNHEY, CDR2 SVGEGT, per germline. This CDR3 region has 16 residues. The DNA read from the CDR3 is TGTGCCAGCAGCCCAGGACTAGCGGGGGTCACAGATACG. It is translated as CASSPGLAGVTDT. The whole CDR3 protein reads CASSPGLAGVTDTQYF.

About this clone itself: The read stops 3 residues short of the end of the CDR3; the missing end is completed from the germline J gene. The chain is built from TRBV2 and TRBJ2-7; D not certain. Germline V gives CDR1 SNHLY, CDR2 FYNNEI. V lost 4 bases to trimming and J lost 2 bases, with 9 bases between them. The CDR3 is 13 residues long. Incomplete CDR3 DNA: TGTGCCAGCAGTGGGGCAGCAGCCTACGAG. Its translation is CASSGAAAYE. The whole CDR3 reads CASSGAAAYEQYF. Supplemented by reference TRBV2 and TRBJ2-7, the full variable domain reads EPEVTQTPSHQVTQMGQEVILRCVPISNHLYFYWYRQILGQKVEFLVSFYNNEISEKSEIFDDQFSVERPDGSNFTLKIRSTKLEDSAMYFCASSGAAAYEQYFGPGTRLTVT.

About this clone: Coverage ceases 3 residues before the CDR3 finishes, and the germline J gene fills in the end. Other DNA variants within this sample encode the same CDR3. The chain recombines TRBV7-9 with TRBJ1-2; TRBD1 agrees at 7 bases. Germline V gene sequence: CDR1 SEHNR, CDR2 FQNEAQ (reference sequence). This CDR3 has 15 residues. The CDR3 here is CASSLVGTASYDYTF. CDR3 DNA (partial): TGTGCCAGCAGCTTAGTAGGGACAGCTTCCTACGAC.